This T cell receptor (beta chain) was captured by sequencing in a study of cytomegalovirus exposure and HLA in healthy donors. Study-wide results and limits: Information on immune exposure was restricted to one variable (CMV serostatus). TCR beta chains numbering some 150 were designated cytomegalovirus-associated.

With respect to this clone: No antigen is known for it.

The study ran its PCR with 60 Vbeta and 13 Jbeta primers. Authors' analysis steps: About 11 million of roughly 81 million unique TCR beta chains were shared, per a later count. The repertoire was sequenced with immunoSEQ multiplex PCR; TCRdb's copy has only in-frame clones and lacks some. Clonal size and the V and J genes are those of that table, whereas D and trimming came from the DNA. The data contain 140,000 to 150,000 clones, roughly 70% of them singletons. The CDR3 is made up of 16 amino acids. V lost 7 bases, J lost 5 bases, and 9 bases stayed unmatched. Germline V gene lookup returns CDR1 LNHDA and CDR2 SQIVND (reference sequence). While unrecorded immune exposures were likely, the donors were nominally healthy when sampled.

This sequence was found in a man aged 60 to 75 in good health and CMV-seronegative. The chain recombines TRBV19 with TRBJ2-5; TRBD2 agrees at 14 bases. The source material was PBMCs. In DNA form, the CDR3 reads TGTGCCAGTAATACGGGACTAGCGGGAGATACGGAGACCCAGTACTTC. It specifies CASNTGLAGDTETQYF.